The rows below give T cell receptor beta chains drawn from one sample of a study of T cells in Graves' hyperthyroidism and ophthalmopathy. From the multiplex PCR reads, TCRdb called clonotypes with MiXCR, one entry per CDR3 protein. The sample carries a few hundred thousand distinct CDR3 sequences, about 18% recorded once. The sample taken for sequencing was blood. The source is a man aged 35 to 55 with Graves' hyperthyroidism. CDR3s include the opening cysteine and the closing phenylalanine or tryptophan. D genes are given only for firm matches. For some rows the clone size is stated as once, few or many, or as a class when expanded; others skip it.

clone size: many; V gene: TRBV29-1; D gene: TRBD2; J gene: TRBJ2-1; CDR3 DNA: TGCAGCGTTGTCCTAGCGGGGGGGTTTGAGCAGTTCTTC; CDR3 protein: CSVVLAGGFEQFF
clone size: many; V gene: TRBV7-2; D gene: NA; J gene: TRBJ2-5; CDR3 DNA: TGTGCCAGCAGCTCGTACCAAGAGACCCAGTACTTC; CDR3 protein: CASSSYQETQYF
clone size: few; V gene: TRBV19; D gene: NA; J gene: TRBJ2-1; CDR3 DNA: TGTGCCAGTAGTATGCGCAATGAGCAGTTCTTC; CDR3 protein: CASSMRNEQFF
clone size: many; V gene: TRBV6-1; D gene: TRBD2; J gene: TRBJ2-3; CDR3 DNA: TGTGCCAGCAGTGTGAGCGGGGGGATCAACAGGGATACGCAGTATTTT; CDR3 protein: CASSVSGGINRDTQYF
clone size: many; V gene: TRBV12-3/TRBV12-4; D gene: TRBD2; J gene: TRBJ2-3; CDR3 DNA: TGTGCCAGCGATTCCGGACTTAGCGGGGGGACAGATACGCAGTATTTT; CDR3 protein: CASDSGLSGGTDTQYF
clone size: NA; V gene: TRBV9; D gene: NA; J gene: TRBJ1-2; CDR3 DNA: TGTGCCAGCAGCGCCCAGGGAGACTATGGCTACACCTTC; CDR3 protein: CASSAQGDYGYTF
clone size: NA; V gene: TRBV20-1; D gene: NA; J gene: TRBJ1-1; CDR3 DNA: TGCAGTGCTAGAGGGATGGGCACTGAAGCTTTCTTT; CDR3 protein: CSARGMGTEAFF
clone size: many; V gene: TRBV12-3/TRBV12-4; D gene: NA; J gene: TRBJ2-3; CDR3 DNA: TGTGCCAGCAGTTTCGGGCAGCCTACAGATACGCAGTATTTT; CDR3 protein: CASSFGQPTDTQYF
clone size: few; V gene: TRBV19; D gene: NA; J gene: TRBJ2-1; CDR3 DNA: TGTGCCAGTAGTAGAGGACGTGTTTCTGAGCAGTTCTTC; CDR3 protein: CASSRGRVSEQFF
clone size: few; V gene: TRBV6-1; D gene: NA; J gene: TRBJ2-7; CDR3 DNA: TGTGCCAGCACCCTGGGTCGCAGGCCCAGCGGCGAGCAGTACTTC; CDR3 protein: CASTLGRRPSGEQYF
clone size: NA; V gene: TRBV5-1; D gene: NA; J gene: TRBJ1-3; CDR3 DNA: TGCGCCAGCAGCCCCTACGGCCCGGGGTCTGGAAACACCATATATTTT; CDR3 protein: CASSPYGPGSGNTIYF
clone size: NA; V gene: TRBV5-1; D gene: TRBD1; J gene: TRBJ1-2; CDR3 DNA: TGCGCCAGCAGCCCCGAAACAGGGGCGGAAGGCTACACCTTC; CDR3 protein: CASSPETGAEGYTF
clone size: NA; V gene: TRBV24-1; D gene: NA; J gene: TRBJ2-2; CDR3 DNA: TGTGCCACCAGTGATACACAGATGCCCTTTGGGGAGCTGTTTTTT; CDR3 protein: CATSDTQMPFGELFF
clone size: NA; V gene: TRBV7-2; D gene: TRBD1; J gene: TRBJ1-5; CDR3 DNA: TGTGCCAGCAGCTTAGGGGGCGGGGCAGGGGGTAGACAGCCCCAGCATTTT; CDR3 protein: CASSLGGGAGGRQPQHF
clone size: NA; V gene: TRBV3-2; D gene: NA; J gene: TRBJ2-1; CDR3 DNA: TGTGCCAGCAGCCCCAGGGGGACAGGGGATCACAATGAGCAGTTCTTC; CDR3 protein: CASSPRGTGDHNEQFF
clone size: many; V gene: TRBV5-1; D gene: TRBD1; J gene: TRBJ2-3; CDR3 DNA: TGCGCCAGCAGTGGGGACAGGGGACGTCCCACAGATACGCAGTATTTT; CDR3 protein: CASSGDRGRPTDTQYF
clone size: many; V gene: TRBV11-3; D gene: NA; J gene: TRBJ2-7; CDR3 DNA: TGTGCCAGCAGCCAAGACAGTAATTCCTACGAGCAGTACTTC; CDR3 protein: CASSQDSNSYEQYF
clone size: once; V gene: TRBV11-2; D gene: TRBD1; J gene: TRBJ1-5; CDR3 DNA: TGTGCCAGCAGCTTGGGAGACAGGGTGGGACAGCCCCAGCATTTT; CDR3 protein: CASSLGDRVGQPQHF
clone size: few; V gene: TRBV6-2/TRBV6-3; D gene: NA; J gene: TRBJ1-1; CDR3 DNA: TGTGCCAGCAGTTATGTATTCGGAGGACGGACTGAAGCTTTCTTT; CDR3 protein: CASSYVFGGRTEAFF
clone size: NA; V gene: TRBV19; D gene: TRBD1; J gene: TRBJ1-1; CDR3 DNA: TGTGCCAGTAGTATAGCGATCAGGGGGTTTACTGAAGCTTTCTTT; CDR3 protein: CASSIAIRGFTEAFF
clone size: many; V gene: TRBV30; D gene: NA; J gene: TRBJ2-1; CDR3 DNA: TGTGCCTCTGGACTTATTGGGGGCGAGCAGTTCTTC; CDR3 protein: CASGLIGGEQFF
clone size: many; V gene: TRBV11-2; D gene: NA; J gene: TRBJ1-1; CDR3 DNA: TGTGCCAGCAGCTCAGGGGTATCGAACACTGAAGCTTTCTTT; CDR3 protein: CASSSGVSNTEAFF
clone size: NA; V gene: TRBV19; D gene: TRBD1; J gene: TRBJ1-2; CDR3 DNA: TGTGCCAGTAGTGGCCGGGACAGGGGATGCACCTTC; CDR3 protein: CASSGRDRGCTF
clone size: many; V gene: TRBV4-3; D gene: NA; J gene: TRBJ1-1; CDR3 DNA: TGCGCCAGCAGCCAAGGGGTGAACACTGAAGCTTTCTTT; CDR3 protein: CASSQGVNTEAFF
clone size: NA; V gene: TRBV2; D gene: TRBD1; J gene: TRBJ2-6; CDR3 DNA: TGTGTCAGCAGCCCTCTCGGACAGGGGACTGGGGCCAACGTCCTGACTTTC; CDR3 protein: CVSSPLGQGTGANVLTF
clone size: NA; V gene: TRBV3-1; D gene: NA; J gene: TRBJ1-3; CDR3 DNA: TGTGCCAGCAGCCAAGATAAGAAAAACACCATATATTTT; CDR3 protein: CASSQDKKNTIYF
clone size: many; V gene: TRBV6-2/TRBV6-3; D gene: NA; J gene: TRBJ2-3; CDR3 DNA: TGTGCCAGCAGTTACTCTGGACGTGCAGATACGCAGTATTTT; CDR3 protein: CASSYSGRADTQYF
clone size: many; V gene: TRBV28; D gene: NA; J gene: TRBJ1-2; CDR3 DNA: TGTGCCAGCAGTTCTAGACAGACTTCCCACTATGGCTACACCTTC; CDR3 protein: CASSSRQTSHYGYTF
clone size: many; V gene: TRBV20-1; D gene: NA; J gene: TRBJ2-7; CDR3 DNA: TGCAGTGCTAGAGATCTCTATTTGGGCTACGAGCAGTACTTC; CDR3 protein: CSARDLYLGYEQYF
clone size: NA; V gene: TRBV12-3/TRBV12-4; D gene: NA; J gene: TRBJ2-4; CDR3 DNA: TGTGCCAGCAGCCCCCGGAGGGGGGGCGGGGGTAAAAACATTCAGTACTTC; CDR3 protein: CASSPRRGGGGKNIQYF
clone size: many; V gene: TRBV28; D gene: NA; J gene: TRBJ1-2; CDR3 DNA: TGTGCCAGCAGTTGGGGGACCGCCACGGCCTATGGCTACACCTTC; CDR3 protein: CASSWGTATAYGYTF
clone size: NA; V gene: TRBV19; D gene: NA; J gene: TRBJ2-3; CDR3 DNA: TGTGCCAGTAGTGAGGGGAAAACTAGCACAGATACGCAGTATTTT; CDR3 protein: CASSEGKTSTDTQYF
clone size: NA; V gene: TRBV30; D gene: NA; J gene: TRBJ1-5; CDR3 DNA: TGTGCCTGGAGCTCATTGGATGTCAATCAGCCCCAGCATTTT; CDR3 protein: CAWSSLDVNQPQHF
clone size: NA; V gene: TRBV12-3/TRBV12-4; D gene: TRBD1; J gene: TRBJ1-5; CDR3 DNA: TGTGCCAGCAGTTTAGAATATGGGACAGATCTTCTTAGCAATCAGCCCCAGCATTTT; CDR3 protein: CASSLEYGTDLLSNQPQHF
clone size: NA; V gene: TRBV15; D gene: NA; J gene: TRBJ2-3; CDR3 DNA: TGTGCCACCAGCAGATCAGGGGATACGCAGTATTTT; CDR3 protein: CATSRSGDTQYF
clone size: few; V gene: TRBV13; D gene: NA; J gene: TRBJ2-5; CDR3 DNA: TGTGCCAGCAGCTTAGGCCCAGAGACCCAGTACTTC; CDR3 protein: CASSLGPETQYF
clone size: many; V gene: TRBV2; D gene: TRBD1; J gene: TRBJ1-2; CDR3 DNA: TGTGCCAGCAGTCCATCGGGACAGGGGAGAGGCTACACCTTC; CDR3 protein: CASSPSGQGRGYTF
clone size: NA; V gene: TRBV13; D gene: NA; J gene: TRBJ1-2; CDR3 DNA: TGTGCCAGCAGTTTTTCTGGGGGGACAATTCAGAGGCGGGACTATGGCTACACCTTC; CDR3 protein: CASSFSGGTIQRRDYGYTF
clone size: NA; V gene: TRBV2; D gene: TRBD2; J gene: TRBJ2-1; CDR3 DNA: TGTGCCAGCAGCCCCGGGACTAGGTCTTTCGAGCAGTTCTTC; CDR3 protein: CASSPGTRSFEQFF
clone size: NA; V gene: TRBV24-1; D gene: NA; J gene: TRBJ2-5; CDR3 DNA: TGTGCCACCAGTGATCCAAGGGTCACGCCAGAGACCCAGTACTTC; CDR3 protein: CATSDPRVTPETQYF
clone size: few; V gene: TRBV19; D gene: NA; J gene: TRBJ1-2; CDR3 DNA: TGTGCCAGTAGTACGCCAAACTATGGCTACACCTTC; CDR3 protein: CASSTPNYGYTF
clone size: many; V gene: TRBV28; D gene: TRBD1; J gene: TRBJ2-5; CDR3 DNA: TGTGCCAGCAGTTTGGACAGGGGTCAAGAGACCCAGTACTTC; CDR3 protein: CASSLDRGQETQYF
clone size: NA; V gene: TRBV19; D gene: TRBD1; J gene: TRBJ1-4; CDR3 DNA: TGTGCCAGTAGGGCCCCGGGACAGGGGACACCAACTAATGAAAAACTGTTTTTT; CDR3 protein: CASRAPGQGTPTNEKLFF
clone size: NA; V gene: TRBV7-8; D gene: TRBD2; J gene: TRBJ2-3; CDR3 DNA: TGTGCCAGCAGCTCCGGGACTAGCGGGGCGGCAGATACGCAGTATTTT; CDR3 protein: CASSSGTSGAADTQYF
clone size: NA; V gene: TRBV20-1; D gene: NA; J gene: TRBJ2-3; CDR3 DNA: TGCAGTGCTAGTGCGCAGGGGAGGGCCACAGATACGCAGTATTTT; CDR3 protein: CSASAQGRATDTQYF
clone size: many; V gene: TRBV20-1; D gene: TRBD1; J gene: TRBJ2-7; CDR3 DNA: TGCAGTGCTAGAGGGGACAGGGAAGACGAGCAGTACTTC; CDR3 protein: CSARGDREDEQYF
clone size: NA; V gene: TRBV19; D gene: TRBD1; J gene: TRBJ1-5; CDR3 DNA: TGTGCCAGTAGTACCCTCGACAGGGTTGATCAGCCCCAGCATTTT; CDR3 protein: CASSTLDRVDQPQHF
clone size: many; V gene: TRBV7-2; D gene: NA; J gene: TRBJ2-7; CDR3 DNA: TGTGCCAGCAGCCGGGCTGGGAGAGCCTACGAGCAGTACTTC; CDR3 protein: CASSRAGRAYEQYF
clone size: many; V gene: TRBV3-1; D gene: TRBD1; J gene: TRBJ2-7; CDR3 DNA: TGTGCCAGCAGCCCCCTGACAGGGGGGTACGAGCAGTACTTC; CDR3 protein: CASSPLTGGYEQYF
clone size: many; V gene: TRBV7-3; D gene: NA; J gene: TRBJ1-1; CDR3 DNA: TGTGCCAGCAGCTTTTCGTTTGAGGGAAGTGAAGCTTTCTTT; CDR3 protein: CASSFSFEGSEAFF
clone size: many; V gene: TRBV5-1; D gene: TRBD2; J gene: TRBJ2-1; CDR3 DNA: TGCGCCAGCAGCTCCCGACTAGCGGGGCTTAATGAGCAGTTCTTC; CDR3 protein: CASSSRLAGLNEQFF
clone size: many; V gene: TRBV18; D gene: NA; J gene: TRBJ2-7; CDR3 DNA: TGTGCCAGCTCACCAACAAGGGGCGACTACGAGCAGTACTTC; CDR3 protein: CASSPTRGDYEQYF